A selection of T cell receptor beta chains follows, all from one sample in a study of cytomegalovirus exposure and HLA in healthy donors. This table comes from immunoSEQ multiplex PCR, and its TCRdb copy is limited to in-frame clones, with some not included. This sample has 120,000 to 150,000 clones; about 82% occur once, and the top ten carry approximately 2%. Sequencing used PBMCs. Receptor source: a man aged 25 to 40 in good health and CMV-seronegative. Each CDR3 is given without its conserved first and last residue. The order of the fields is CDR3 length, V gene, J gene, CDR3 protein.

len: 13
v_gene: TRBV25-1
j_gene: TRBJ2-7
CDR3aa: ASAGSFWCPYEQY

len: 13
v_gene: TRBV27
j_gene: TRBJ1-5
CDR3aa: ASSLVQGGNQPQH

len: 11
v_gene: TRBV4-1
j_gene: TRBJ1-1
CDR3aa: ASSPREETEAF

len: 10
v_gene: TRBV7-2
j_gene: TRBJ2-1
CDR3aa: ASSFRGGEQF

len: 14
v_gene: TRBV6-1
j_gene: TRBJ1-2
CDR3aa: ASSEARLGGGSFYT

len: 13
v_gene: TRBV5-1
j_gene: TRBJ2-2
CDR3aa: ASSLESGNTGELF

len: 13
v_gene: TRBV30
j_gene: TRBJ2-5
CDR3aa: AWSEPSTGGETQY

len: 15
v_gene: TRBV4-2
j_gene: TRBJ2-7
CDR3aa: ASSQDQAGGGSYEQY

len: 12
v_gene: TRBV6-6
j_gene: TRBJ1-1
CDR3aa: ASSYTPENTEAF

len: 12
v_gene: TRBV6-5
j_gene: TRBJ2-4
CDR3aa: ASSYRDRQNIQY

len: 16
v_gene: TRBV2
j_gene: TRBJ2-3
CDR3aa: ASSPRGPGGGSTDTQY

len: 13
v_gene: TRBV5-8
j_gene: TRBJ2-7
CDR3aa: ASLRRDRASYEQY

len: 12
v_gene: TRBV6-5
j_gene: TRBJ1-1
CDR3aa: ASSYSGQESEAF

len: 15
v_gene: TRBV18
j_gene: TRBJ2-7
CDR3aa: ASSPLQGAVGSYEQY

len: 13
v_gene: TRBV6-5
j_gene: TRBJ2-7
CDR3aa: ASKFTPAGGDEQY